Listed here are 16 T cell receptor beta chains from one sample, sequenced in a study of PD-1 blockade in classical Hodgkin lymphoma. Following autologous stem cell transplantation, relapse occurred in every patient, and exposure to brentuximab vedotin varied. Only in-frame clones appear in the TCRdb table, and some are missing; sequencing was by immunoSEQ multiplex PCR. The sample lists tens of thousands of clones, approximately 90% seen once, with 15% in the top ten. Here the sequenced sample was peripheral blood mononuclear cells (PBMCs), taken at baseline. These receptors came from a human donor with classical Hodgkin lymphoma.

The V gene is TRBV9, the J gene TRBJ2-2, with D unclear. Germline V gene data show CDR1 as SGDLS and CDR2 as YYNGEE. CDR3 length equals 13 residues. The V end lost 0 bases, the J end lost 4 bases, and 4 bases lay between the germline ends. CDR3 loop: CASSVATTGELFF. Written as DNA, the CDR3 is TGTGCCAGCAGCGTAGCTACCACCGGGGAGCTGTTTTTT.

By share of the sample, this clone is medium-sized. The chain couples TRBV9 to TRBJ1-6; 7 nucleotides match TRBD1. CDR1 is SGDLS and CDR2 is YYNGEE in the germline V gene. The CDR3 runs 15 residues. J was trimmed by 10 bases and V by 0 bases; bases with no gene match: 7. The DNA of the CDR3 is TGTGCCAGCAGCGTAGTGGCAGGGGGGGAATCACCCCTCCACTTT. This gives the protein CASSVVAGGESPLHF. The whole variable domain, remainder taken from reference TRBV9 and TRBJ1-6, is DSGVTQTPKHLITATGQRVTLRCSPRSGDLSVYWYQQSLDQGLQFLIQYYNGEERAKGNILERFSAQQFPDLHSELNLSSLELGDSALYFCASSVVAGGESPLHFGNGTRLTVT.

Concerning this clone itself: Other DNA variants within this sample encode the same CDR3. The rearrangement joins TRBV4-1 to TRBJ2-7, with D possibly TRBD2 on 5 matching bases. This CDR3 region has 14 residues. The V gene lost 0 bases and the J gene lost 5 bases, with 11 bases spanning the gap. CDR1 is MGHRA and CDR2 is YSYEKL in the germline V gene. CDR3 region: CASSQDGLSHEQYF. The CDR3 DNA reads as TGCGCCAGCAGCCAAGATGGACTTAGCCACGAGCAGTACTTC.

The chain recombines TRBV9 with TRBJ1-3, with D possibly matching TRBD1 (5 bases). This CDR3 spans 16 amino acids. Per germline, CDR1 SGDLS and CDR2 YYNGEE. With 3 bases removed from V and 0 bases from J, the gap between germline ends came to 13 bases. The CDR3, as DNA: TGTGCCAGCAGCGGTACAGGATTGAGCTCTGGAAACACCATATATTTT. The encoded protein is CASSGTGLSSGNTIYF.

CDR3 amino acids: CALRGGVNEQFF. CDR3 DNA sequence: TGTGCCCTTAGGGGGGGGGTCAATGAGCAGTTCTTC. V usage is TRBV6-1 and J usage is TRBJ2-1; possible D gene TRBD2, 7 bases. In germline, CDR1 is MNHNS, CDR2 SASEGT. The V gene lost 11 bases and the J gene lost 6 bases, with 14 bases spanning the gap. CDR3 length: 12 residues.

The genes are TRBV6-5 and TRBJ1-2, with a possible D match to TRBD1 (6 bases). CDR1 is MNHEY and CDR2 is SVGAGI in the germline V gene. The CDR3 has 15 amino acids. V was pared by 7 bases and J by 4 bases, with 19 bases between. CDR3: CASTRGLPSFYGYTF. The CDR3 DNA is TGTGCCAGCACGCGGGGGCTCCCATCATTCTATGGCTACACCTTC.

V is TRBV11-3 and J is TRBJ2-7; a possible D gene is TRBD1 (6 bases). V gave up 4 bases and J gave up 2 bases, with 9 bases separating them. Germline CDR1 SGHNT, CDR2 YENEEA. The CDR3 is 13 residues long. Here the CDR3 DNA reads TGTGCCAGCAGCTCGGGACAAACCTACGAGCAGTACTTC. Its protein is CASSSGQTYEQYF.

The chain links TRBV30 to TRBJ1-2; TRBD1 is a possible D gene (5 bases). CDR1 and CDR2 from the germline V gene are GTSNPN and SVGIG (reference sequence). This CDR3 spans 19 amino acids. V was clipped by 0 bases and J by 0 bases, with 23 bases between them. The CDR3 is CAWSVLRGRGLRANYGYTF. CDR3 DNA: TGTGCCTGGAGTGTACTGCGGGGTAGGGGCCTCCGAGCTAACTATGGCTACACCTTC.

The gene calls are TRBV30 and TRBJ1-1; D uncertain. CDR1 GTSNPN and CDR2 SVGIG come from the germline V gene (reference sequence). With 2 bases removed from V and 2 bases from J, the gap between germline ends came to 12 bases. CDR3 length equals 14 residues. The CDR3 is CAWSKIVANTEAFF. CDR3 nucleotide sequence: TGTGCCTGGAGTAAAATAGTGGCTAACACTGAAGCTTTCTTT.

The chain links TRBV27 to TRBJ1-5, with D maybe TRBD1 (5 bases). Germline CDR1 MNHEY, CDR2 SMNVEV (reference sequence). The CDR3 spans 16 residues. V dropped 0 bases and J dropped 10 bases, with 19 bases sitting between them. The CDR3 is CASSLSPFGGTGPQHF. The CDR3 DNA is TGTGCCAGCAGTTTATCCCCTTTTGGGGGGACCGGACCCCAGCATTTT.

J is TRBJ1-1 and V is TRBV5-1; unclear D gene. This CDR3 spans 14 amino acids. V was cut by 4 bases and J by 6 bases, with 16 bases left in between. Germline V gives CDR1 SGHRS, CDR2 YFSETQ. CDR3 loop: CASSPSDIGPEAFF. In DNA, the CDR3 is TGCGCCAGCAGCCCGTCCGATATTGGCCCTGAAGCTTTCTTT.

The chain is built from TRBV7-2 and TRBJ2-1, with D perhaps matching TRBD2 (6 bases). The CDR3 covers 15 residues. The germline gives CDR1 SGHTA, CDR2 FQGNSA. V dropped 3 bases and J dropped 3 bases, with 12 bases sitting between them. This chain's CDR3 is CASSFSLAFYNEQFF. CDR3 in DNA: TGTGCCAGCAGCTTCAGTCTAGCGTTCTACAATGAGCAGTTCTTC.

The chain combines TRBV30 with TRBJ2-3; the D is unclear. The CDR3 has 11 residues. Germline CDR1 is GTSNPN and CDR2 is SVGIG (reference sequence). The V and J ends lost 4 bases and 6 bases respectively, with 8 bases between them. The CDR3 DNA follows: TGTGCCTGGACAGTTTACGATACGCAGTATTTT. Translated, it gives CAWTVYDTQYF.

V usage is TRBV2 and J usage is TRBJ1-4; tentatively, D is TRBD1 (5 bases). V lost 11 bases to trimming and J lost 5 bases, with 18 bases between them. Germline assignment: CDR1 SNHLY and CDR2 FYNNEI. The CDR3 is 14 amino acids. This CDR3 is CAYYGGRANEKLFF. The DNA for the CDR3 is TGTGCCTACTACGGAGGCAGGGCAAATGAAAAACTGTTTTTT.

This chain joins TRBV28 and TRBJ2-2; TRBD2 aligns across 10 bases. From germline, CDR1 is MDHEN and CDR2 SYDVKM. Unmatched junction bases numbered 9, after V lost 4 bases and J lost 4 bases. This CDR3 spans 17 amino acids. The CDR3, as DNA: TGTGCCAGCAGTTCACCCCAACTAGCGGGGAGCACCGGGGAGCTGTTTTTT. Its protein is CASSSPQLAGSTGELFF.

This clone has more than one count but fewer than ten. The CDR3 protein is CAISESILRGRGTDTQYF. CDR3 DNA: TGTGCCATCAGTGAGTCGATATTGCGGGGCCGGGGCACAGATACGCAGTATTTT. V gene TRBV10-3 combines with J gene TRBJ2-3; D possibly corresponds to TRBD2 (6 bases). This CDR3 is 18 amino acids long. Looked up from germline, CDR1 is ENHRY and CDR2 is SYGVKD. Trimming stripped 0 bases from V and 1 base from J, with 17 bases between.